These 10 T cell receptor beta chains share one sample of origin, sequenced in a study of shared clonotypes between healthy human individuals. Using immunoSEQ multiplex PCR, the repertoire was profiled, and TCRdb retains in-frame clones only, with some absent. The repertoire includes about a million clones, around 75% of them detected once, and about 1.5% sits in the top ten. Input material: memory CD4+ T cells sorted from blood. Documented subset: CD45RA-negative fraction. The receptor source for this set is a young man in good health.

About this clone itself: The same CDR3 can be traced to other DNA sequences in this sample. The rearrangement links TRBV5-1 to TRBJ1-2; the D gene is possibly TRBD1 (6 bases). Germline V gives CDR1 SGHRS, CDR2 YFSETQ. The V end lost 4 bases, the J end lost 2 bases, and 9 bases lay between the germline ends. The CDR3 is made up of 13 amino acids. Here the CDR3 reads CASSPTGNYGYTF. In DNA form, the CDR3 reads TGCGCCAGCAGCCCTACAGGGAACTATGGCTACACCTTC.

The J gene is TRBJ1-6, the V gene TRBV11-2, with a possible D match to TRBD1 (5 bases). Germline CDR1 and CDR2: SGHAT and FQNNGV. The CDR3 loop spans 15 amino acids. Between the trimmed V and J ends, which lost 1 base and 9 bases, there was a span of 13 bases. The DNA of the CDR3 is TGTGCCAGCAGCTTAGCTCCCATCGGGGGTTCACCCCTCCACTTT. As protein: CASSLAPIGGSPLHF.

The table lists this clone with a count of one. The chain uses TRBV5-6 and TRBJ1-2, with unresolved D. V was trimmed by 0 bases and J by 4 bases, leaving 7 bases between them. Germline V gene sequence: CDR1 SGHDT, CDR2 YYEEEE. This CDR3 has 13 residues. The CDR3, as DNA: TGTGCCAGCAGCTTGGGGGATTCCTATGGCTACACCTTC. Amino acid sequence: CASSLGDSYGYTF.

The chain joins TRBV27 to TRBJ2-6; no reliable D call. This CDR3 is 18 amino acids long. The V gene's germline CDR1 is MNHEY and CDR2 SMNVEV (reference sequence). The V end lost 4 bases, the J end lost 0 bases, and 16 bases lay between the germline ends. In DNA form, the CDR3 reads TGTGCCAGCAGTTCAAGGACCCGATCCGACTCTGGGGCCAACGTCCTGACTTTC. Translation: CASSSRTRSDSGANVLTF.

The chain is built from TRBV25-1 and TRBJ2-7; 7 bases match TRBD2. Trimming at V came to 8 bases and at J to 2 bases, leaving 9 bases not matched to a gene. Germline V gene lookup returns CDR1 MGHDK and CDR2 SYGVNS. This CDR3 comprises 14 residues. The chain's CDR3 is CASGTSSGTYEQYF. The CDR3 DNA sequence: TGTGCCAGCGGGACCTCTAGCGGTACCTACGAGCAGTACTTC.

J is TRBJ1-1 and V is TRBV19, with TRBD1 as a possible D gene (5 bases). This CDR3 is built from 14 residues. Trimming stripped 3 bases from V and 2 bases from J, with 10 bases between. Per germline, CDR1 LNHDA and CDR2 SQIVND (reference sequence). The DNA for the CDR3 is TGTGCCAGTAGTATGTTCAGGGAAAACACTGAAGCTTTCTTT. Protein sequence: CASSMFRENTEAFF.

This clone was counted a few times. The V and J genes are TRBV7-9 and TRBJ2-3; maybe TRBD2 (6 bases). Germline V gives CDR1 SEHNR, CDR2 FQNEAQ (reference sequence). The CDR3 runs 16 residues. V dropped 3 bases and J dropped 0 bases, with 13 bases sitting between them. The CDR3 coding sequence is TGTGCCAGCAGCTTCGACCAGACTAGAAGCACAGATACGCAGTATTTT. Translated, it gives CASSFDQTRSTDTQYF.

The rearrangement links TRBV9 to TRBJ2-3; 10 bases are a match to TRBD2. V was pared by 3 bases and J by 6 bases, with 4 bases of the junction left unmatched. The CDR3 is made up of 14 amino acids. The V gene's germline CDR1 is SGDLS and CDR2 YYNGEE. CDR3 residues: CASSASGSFDTQYF. The DNA for the CDR3 is TGTGCCAGCAGCGCTAGCGGGAGTTTTGATACGCAGTATTTT.

The rearrangement links TRBV2 to TRBJ1-6; D not resolved. V lost 5 bases to trimming and J lost 0 bases, with 11 bases between them. The CDR3 extends over 16 amino acids. Germline V gives CDR1 SNHLY, CDR2 FYNNEI. The chain's CDR3 is CASSLSVSSYNSPLHF. In DNA, the CDR3 is TGTGCCAGCAGTTTATCAGTAAGCTCCTATAATTCACCCCTCCACTTT.

On this clone itself: This specimen includes other DNA sequences encoding the same CDR3. The rearrangement links TRBV6-5 to TRBJ1-6, with D possibly TRBD1 on 6 matching bases. The germline V gene has CDR1 MNHEY and CDR2 SVGAGI. The CDR3 sequence is 14 residues long. The germline V and J ends were trimmed by 8 bases and 7 bases, with 15 bases remaining between them. CDR3 nucleotide sequence: TGTGCCAGCTCCTGGGACAAGGACAATTCACCCCTCCACTTT. Its translation: CASSWDKDNSPLHF.